These 5 T cell receptor beta chains share one sample of origin, sequenced in a study of monozygotic twins with inflammatory bowel disease. TCRdb re-called the 5' RACE reads and gives one entry per CDR3 protein, without DNA. Its clone listing holds about 200,000 distinct CDR3 sequences. Sequenced input: blood. The receptors were gathered from a human donor with ulcerative colitis or Crohn's disease, or a healthy co-twin of an affected twin (not recorded which).

The chain carries TRBV29-1 and TRBJ2-2; TCRdb outputs TRBD1, but without DNA this stays unchecked. The CDR3 runs to 14 residues. The germline V gene encodes CDR1 SQVTM and CDR2 ANQGSEA. CDR3: CSGRGPANTGELFF.

This chain joins TRBV6-5 and TRBJ2-5; no DNA is available, so the TRBD2 call from TCRdb remains unchecked. The CDR3 has 17 amino acids. Germline V gene data show CDR1 as MNHEY and CDR2 as SVGAGI. The CDR3 here is CASSYSFGGGSGETQYF.

The chain links TRBV3-1 to TRBJ1-5; TCRdb reports TRBD1, a call that lacks DNA to check it against. There are 14 residues in the CDR3. The germline V gene has CDR1 LGHDT and CDR2 YNNKEL (reference sequence). CDR3: CASSQTGYNQPQHF.

The chain combines TRBV7-2 with TRBJ1-5; TCRdb calls TRBD1, which cannot be checked without DNA. The germline V gene has CDR1 SGHTA and CDR2 FQGNSA. The CDR3 totals 14 residues. The CDR3 region is CASSLGTGNQPQHF.

The rearrangement joins TRBV20-1 to TRBJ2-7; TCRdb proposes TRBD1, but this gene call is untestable without DNA. The length of the CDR3 is 11 residues. Looked up from germline, CDR1 is DFQATT and CDR2 is SNEGSKA (reference sequence). CDR3 loop: CSAREGTEQYF.